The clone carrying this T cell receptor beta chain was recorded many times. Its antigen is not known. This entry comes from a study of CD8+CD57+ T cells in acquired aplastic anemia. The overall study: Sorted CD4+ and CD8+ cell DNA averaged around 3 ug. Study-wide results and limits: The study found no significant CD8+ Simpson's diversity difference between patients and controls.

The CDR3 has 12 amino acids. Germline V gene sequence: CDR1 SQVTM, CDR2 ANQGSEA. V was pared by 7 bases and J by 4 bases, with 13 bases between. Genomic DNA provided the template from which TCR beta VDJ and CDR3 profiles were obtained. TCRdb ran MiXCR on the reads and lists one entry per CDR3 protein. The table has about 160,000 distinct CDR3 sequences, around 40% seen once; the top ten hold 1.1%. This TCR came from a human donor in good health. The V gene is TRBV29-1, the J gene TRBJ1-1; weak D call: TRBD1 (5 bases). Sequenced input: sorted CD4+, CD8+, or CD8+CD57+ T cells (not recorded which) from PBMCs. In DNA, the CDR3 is TGCAGCGCCGGTCGGCAGGGCACTGAAGCTTTCTTT. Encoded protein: CSAGRQGTEAFF.